This T cell receptor (beta chain) is from a study of tumor-infiltrating lymphocytes in primary liver carcinoma. Overall study: The patient population consisted of men and women between 30 and 69 years of age. Samples gave roughly 3.5 to 8 million productive TCRbeta reads, similar across tissue types.

This clonotype appeared once. Its specificity is unknown. Relative to the germline gene, one junction end is altered; a read error may explain this. With roughly 500 ng total RNA as template and a constant-region primer, TCR beta cDNA was made. What produced the TCR beta libraries was three nested multiplex PCR rounds using slightly modified ARM-PCR. TCRdb reprocessed the multiplex PCR reads with MiXCR, giving one entry per CDR3 protein. The table records roughly 120,000 distinct CDR3 sequences, 64% of them present only once. Overall study findings and caveats: Paired tumor-adjacent and tumor-blood samples overlapped less than tumor region pairs did. The proportion of top clones found throughout all five tumor regions was only about 7.5-24%.

Unsorted bulk tissue (roughly 20-34 mg) underwent RNA and DNA co-extraction. This receptor was identified in a woman aged 55-70 years with primary liver carcinoma and hepatitis B virus infection. Input material: liver tumor tissue from sampling region 3. Documented subset: tumor region T3, left-lateral pole.

For the CDR3, the DNA is TGCAGCGTTGACAAAGAGAAGGCAGGGGGTTCCTACGGCTACGCCTTC. This gives the protein CSVDKEKAGGSYGYAF. This chain uses TRBV29-1 with TRBJ1-2, with 7 nucleotides matching TRBD1. Germline V gene lookup returns CDR1 SQVTM and CDR2 ANQGSEA. The CDR3 is made up of 16 amino acids.